This T cell receptor beta chain was sequenced in a study of shared clonotypes between healthy human individuals. Each sample came from a Caucasian adult donor living in Nashville, Tennessee. Trimming shortened V by 6 bases and J by 3 bases, and 12 bases separated the two germline ends. The CDR3 spans 13 residues. Germline V gives CDR1 SEHNR, CDR2 FQNEAQ (reference sequence). Whole-study results and caveats: Lower generation probabilities were found for non-shared clonotypes than for those shared by all four donors.

Notes on this clone: The antigen remains unidentified.

The protocol was immunoSEQ multiplex PCR, while the TCRdb copy is restricted to in-frame clones and leaves out a portion. The sample shows about 710,000 clones, around 78% of them seen only once. Sequenced: memory CD4+ T cells sorted from blood. Specified subset: CD45RA-negative fraction. The chain recombines TRBV7-9 with TRBJ2-7; D tentatively reads TRBD1 or TRBD2 (5 bases each). The TCR was taken from a woman between 25 and 40 years old in good health. The CDR3 loop is CASSKRGIYEQYF. CDR3 nucleotides: TGTGCCAGCAGTAAGAGGGGTATCTACGAGCAGTACTTC.